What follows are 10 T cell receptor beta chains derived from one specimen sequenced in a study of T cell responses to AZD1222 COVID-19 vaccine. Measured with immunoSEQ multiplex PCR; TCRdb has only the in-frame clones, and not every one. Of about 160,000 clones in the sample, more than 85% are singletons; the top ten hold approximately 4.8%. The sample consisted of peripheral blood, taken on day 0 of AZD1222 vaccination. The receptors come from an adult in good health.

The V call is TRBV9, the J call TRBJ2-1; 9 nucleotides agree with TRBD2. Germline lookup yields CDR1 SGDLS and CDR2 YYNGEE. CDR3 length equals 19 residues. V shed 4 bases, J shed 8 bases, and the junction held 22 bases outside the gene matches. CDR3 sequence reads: CASSPPYAPAGGPRYEQFF. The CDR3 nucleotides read TGTGCCAGCAGCCCACCCTATGCCCCCGCGGGAGGGCCTAGATATGAGCAGTTCTTC. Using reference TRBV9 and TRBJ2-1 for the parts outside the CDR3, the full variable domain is DSGVTQTPKHLITATGQRVTLRCSPRSGDLSVYWYQQSLDQGLQFLIQYYNGEERAKGNILERFSAQQFPDLHSELNLSSLELGDSALYFCASSPPYAPAGGPRYEQFFGPGTRLTVL.

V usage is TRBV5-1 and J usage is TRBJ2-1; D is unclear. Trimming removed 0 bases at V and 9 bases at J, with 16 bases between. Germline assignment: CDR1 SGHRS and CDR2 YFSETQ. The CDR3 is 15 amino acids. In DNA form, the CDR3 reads TGCGCCAGCAGCTTGGGGCCAGGCGGTCCCAGTGAGCAGTTCTTC. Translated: CASSLGPGGPSEQFF.

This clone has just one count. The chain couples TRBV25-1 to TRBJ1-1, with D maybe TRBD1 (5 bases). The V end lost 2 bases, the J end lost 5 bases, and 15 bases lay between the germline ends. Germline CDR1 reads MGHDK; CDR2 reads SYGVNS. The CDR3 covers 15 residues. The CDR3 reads CASSERGTRITEAFF. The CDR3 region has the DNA TGTGCCAGCAGTGAACGTGGGACGAGGATTACTGAAGCTTTCTTT.

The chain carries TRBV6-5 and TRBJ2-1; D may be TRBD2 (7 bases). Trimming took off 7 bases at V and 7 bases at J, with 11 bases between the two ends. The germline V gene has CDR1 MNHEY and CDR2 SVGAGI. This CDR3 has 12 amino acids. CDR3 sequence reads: CASTRGGNEQFF. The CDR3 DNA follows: TGTGCCAGCACTAGGGGGGGGAATGAGCAGTTCTTC.

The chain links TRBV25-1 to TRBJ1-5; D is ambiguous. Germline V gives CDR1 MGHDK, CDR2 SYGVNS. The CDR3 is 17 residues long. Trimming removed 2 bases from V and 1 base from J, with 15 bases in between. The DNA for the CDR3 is TGTGCCAGCAGTGAAAATGGAGAGCCGTTAAGCAATCAGCCCCAGCATTTT. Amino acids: CASSENGEPLSNQPQHF. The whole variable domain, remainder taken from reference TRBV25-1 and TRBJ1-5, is EADIYQTPRYLVIGTGKKITLECSQTMGHDKMYWYQQDPGMELHLIHYSYGVNSTEKGDLSSESTVSRIRTEHFPLTLESARPSHTSQYLCASSENGEPLSNQPQHFGDGTRLSIL.

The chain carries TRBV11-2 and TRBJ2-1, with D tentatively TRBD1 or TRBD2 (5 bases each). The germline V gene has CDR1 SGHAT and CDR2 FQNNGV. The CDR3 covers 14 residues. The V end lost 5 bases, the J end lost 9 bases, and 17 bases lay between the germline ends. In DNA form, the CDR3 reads TGTGCCAGCAGCCAAATTGGGGGAGTGGCTGAGCAGTTCTTC. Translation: CASSQIGGVAEQFF.

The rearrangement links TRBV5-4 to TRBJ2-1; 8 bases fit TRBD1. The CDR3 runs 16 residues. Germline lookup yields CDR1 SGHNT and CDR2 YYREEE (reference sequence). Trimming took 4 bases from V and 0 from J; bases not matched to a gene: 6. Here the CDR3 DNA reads TGTGCCAGCAGCCTGGGACAGGCTCGCTCCTACAATGAGCAGTTCTTC. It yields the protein CASSLGQARSYNEQFF.

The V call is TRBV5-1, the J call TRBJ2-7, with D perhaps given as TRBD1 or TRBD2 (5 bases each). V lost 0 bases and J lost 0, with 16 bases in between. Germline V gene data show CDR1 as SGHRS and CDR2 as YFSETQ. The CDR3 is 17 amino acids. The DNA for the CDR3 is TGCGCCAGCAGCTTGGTCCCGGGGACCGTTAGCTCCTACGAGCAGTACTTC. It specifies CASSLVPGTVSSYEQYF.

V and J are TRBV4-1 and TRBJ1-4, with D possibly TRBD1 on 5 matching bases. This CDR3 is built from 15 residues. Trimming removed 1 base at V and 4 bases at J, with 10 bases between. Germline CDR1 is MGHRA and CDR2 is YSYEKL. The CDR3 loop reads CASSQVVGGNEKLFF. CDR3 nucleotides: TGCGCCAGCAGCCAAGTGGTGGGGGGTAATGAAAAACTGTTTTTT.

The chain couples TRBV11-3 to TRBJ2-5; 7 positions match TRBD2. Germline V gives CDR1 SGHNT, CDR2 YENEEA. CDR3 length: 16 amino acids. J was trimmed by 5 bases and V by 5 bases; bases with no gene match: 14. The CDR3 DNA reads TGTGCCAGCAGCGCTACTACTGGACTGGGGGGGGAGACCCAGTACTTC. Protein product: CASSATTGLGGETQYF.